This is a list of T cell receptor beta chains from one sample in a study of blood T cell repertoires in COVID-19. The data were produced by immunoSEQ multiplex PCR, yet TCRdb's version contains in-frame clones alone and is incomplete. The sample shows a few hundred thousand clones, more than 80% of them seen only once. What was sequenced was peripheral blood. The receptor set was obtained from a man aged 35 to 55 with acute or convalescent COVID-19. Both conserved end residues are part of each CDR3. The D gene is left open where the match is weak. Clone size, where shown, is once, few, many, or a class for clones that have expanded.

clone_size | j_call | v_call | d_call | cdr3_nt | cdr3_aa
- | TRBJ2-7 | TRBV2 | - | TGTGCCAGCAGTGAATCCCGGGTCGAGCAGTACTTC | CASSESRVEQYF
- | TRBJ2-7 | TRBV5-6 | - | TGTGCCAGCAGCTTCCGACAGGAGCCCTACGAGCAGTACTTC | CASSFRQEPYEQYF
- | TRBJ1-1 | TRBV2 | - | TGTGCCAGCAGTGAACTTGCGGTAGGAGACACTGAAGCTTTCTTT | CASSELAVGDTEAFF
few | TRBJ2-1 | TRBV7-9 | TRBD2 | TGTGCCAGCAGCTCTCCGAGCGGCCGGGGGCGGGAGGGTTACAATGAGCAGTTCTTC | CASSSPSGRGREGYNEQFF
- | TRBJ2-1 | TRBV7-2 | TRBD2 | TGTGCCAGCAGCCCAGCGGGGGGCTACCACAATGAGCAGTTCTTC | CASSPAGGYHNEQFF
- | TRBJ2-5 | TRBV18 | TRBD1 | TGTGCCAGCTCACGATACAGGGGCCAAGAGACCCAGTACTTC | CASSRYRGQETQYF
- | TRBJ1-1 | TRBV12-3/TRBV12-4 | - | TGTGCCAGCAGTTTAGGAAGCCGTCGTCGGGCTTTCTTT | CASSLGSRRRAFF
- | TRBJ2-5 | TRBV5-1 | TRBD1 | TGCGCCAGCAGCTTGGCGACAGGGAGAATCCAAGAGACCCAGTACTTC | CASSLATGRIQETQYF
- | TRBJ2-5 | TRBV3-1/TRBV3-2 | TRBD2 | TGTGCCAGCAGCCACAACCTGGGGCTAGCGGGAGTAGGCGAGACCCAGTACTTC | CASSHNLGLAGVGETQYF
- | TRBJ1-1 | TRBV3-1/TRBV3-2 | - | TGTGCCAGCAGCCAAGATCGGGAACTCACTGAAGCTTTCTTT | CASSQDRELTEAFF
- | TRBJ2-3 | TRBV5-4 | - | TGTGCCAGCAGCTTAGAGGGGGTGTGGAAGAATACGCAGTATTTT | CASSLEGVWKNTQYF
- | TRBJ1-4 | TRBV28 | TRBD1 | TGTGCCAGCAGTTGGGGACAGGGTCGAAGTTCTAATGAAAAACTGTTTTTT | CASSWGQGRSSNEKLFF
- | TRBJ2-2 | TRBV7-9 | TRBD2 | TGTGCCAGCAGCCCCCCTCTCTCTAGCGGGAGGGCCCCCGGGGAGCTGTTTTTT | CASSPPLSSGRAPGELFF
- | TRBJ2-7 | TRBV7-2 | - | TGTGCCAGCAGCTTATTGGCGGTTATGGGCGGGGCATACGAGCAGTACTTC | CASSLLAVMGGAYEQYF
- | TRBJ2-6 | TRBV28 | - | TGTGCCAGCGCTTCGCGTTCCAGGCAAAGCTCTGGGGCCAACGTCCTGACTTTC | CASASRSRQSSGANVLTF
- | TRBJ1-2 | TRBV12-3/TRBV12-4 | - | TGTGCCAGCAGTTTGTCAGTCCTCTATGGCTACACCTTC | CASSLSVLYGYTF
- | TRBJ2-7 | TRBV6-5 | - | TGTGCCAGCACCGAGGCGTACGAGCAGTACTTC | CASTEAYEQYF
- | TRBJ1-1 | TRBV5-1 | - | TGCGCCAGCAGCTTGCCTGGGGAGGCCACTGAAGCTTTCTTT | CASSLPGEATEAFF
- | TRBJ1-2 | TRBV7-3 | TRBD1 | TGTGCCAGCAGCTCGTTCGCTGGACAGGACAATTCTAACTATGGCTACACCTTC | CASSSFAGQDNSNYGYTF
- | TRBJ2-1 | TRBV27 | - | TGTGCCAGCAGTTTGATAGGAGCCTACAATGAGCAGTTCTTC | CASSLIGAYNEQFF
- | TRBJ2-2 | TRBV4-1 | TRBD1 | TGCGCCAGCAGGAGACAGGGGGGTACCGGGGAGCTGTTTTTT | CASRRQGGTGELFF
- | TRBJ1-5 | TRBV10-3 | - | TGTGCCATCAGTGGGACAGAGGATCGCAATCAGCCCCAGCATTTT | CAISGTEDRNQPQHF
- | TRBJ1-5 | TRBV10-1 | TRBD1 | TGCGCCAGCGCCCGGGACAGGGGCCAACCCCAGCATTTT | CASARDRGQPQHF
- | TRBJ2-7 | TRBV18 | - | TGTGCCAGCTCACCCTCCGGGTCCATAGAGCAGTACTTC | CASSPSGSIEQYF
once | TRBJ1-6 | TRBV5-5 | TRBD1 | TGTGCCAGCAGCCCCGGACAGGGGGACTATAATTCACCCCTCCACTTT | CASSPGQGDYNSPLHF
- | TRBJ1-2 | TRBV6-5 | TRBD1 | TGTGCCAGCAGTAGAGTGGACAGGGGAAACTATGGCTACACCTTC | CASSRVDRGNYGYTF
- | TRBJ1-1 | TRBV10-3 | TRBD1 | TGTGCCATCAATAGGGACAGGGGTAATGAAGCTTTCTTT | CAINRDRGNEAFF
few | TRBJ1-6 | TRBV4-1 | - | TGCGCCAGCAGCGAAGTCAGGGGTAATTCACCCCTCCACTTT | CASSEVRGNSPLHF
- | TRBJ1-4 | TRBV6-1 | - | TGTGCCAGCAGTGAAGACGGGTGGGGAGCCTTGGGAAAACTGTTTTTT | CASSEDGWGALGKLFF
- | TRBJ1-2 | TRBV7-2 | TRBD1 | TGTGCCAGCAGCTGGGACAGATGGTATGGCTACACCTTC | CASSWDRWYGYTF
- | TRBJ2-7 | TRBV7-8 | - | TGTGCCAGCAGCCCCCCCGGCGGTATCCGCTACGAGCAGTACTTC | CASSPPGGIRYEQYF
- | TRBJ1-4 | TRBV3-1/TRBV3-2 | - | TGTGCCAGCAGCCCGACAAATCGGGAAAAACTGTTTTTT | CASSPTNREKLFF
- | TRBJ1-2 | TRBV28 | - | TGTGCCAGCAGGCCCACGGCCAGGGGCAGCTACACCTTC | CASRPTARGSYTF